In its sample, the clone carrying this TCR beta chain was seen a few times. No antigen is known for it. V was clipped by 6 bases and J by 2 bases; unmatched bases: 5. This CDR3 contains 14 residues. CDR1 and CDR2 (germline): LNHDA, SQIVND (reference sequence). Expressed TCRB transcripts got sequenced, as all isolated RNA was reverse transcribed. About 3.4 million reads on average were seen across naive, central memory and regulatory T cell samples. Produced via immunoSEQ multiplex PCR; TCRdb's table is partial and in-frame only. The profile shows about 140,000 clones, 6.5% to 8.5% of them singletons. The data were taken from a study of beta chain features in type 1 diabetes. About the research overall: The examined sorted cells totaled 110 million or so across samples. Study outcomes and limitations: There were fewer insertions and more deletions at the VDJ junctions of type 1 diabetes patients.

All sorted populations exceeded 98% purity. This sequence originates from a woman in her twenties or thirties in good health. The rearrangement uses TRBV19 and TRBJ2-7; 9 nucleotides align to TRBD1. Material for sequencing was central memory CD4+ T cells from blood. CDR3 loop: CASSNRGRTYEQYF. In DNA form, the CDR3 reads TGTGCCAGTAGCAACAGGGGGCGCACCTACGAGCAGTACTTC. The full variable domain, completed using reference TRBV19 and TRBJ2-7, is DGGITQSPKYLFRKEGQNVTLSCEQNLNHDAMYWYRQDPGQGLRLIYYSQIVNDFQKGDIAEGYSVSREKKESFPLTVTSAQKNPTAFYLCASSNRGRTYEQYFGPGTRLTVT.